This is a list of T cell receptor beta chains from one sample in a study of cytomegalovirus exposure and HLA in healthy donors. Using immunoSEQ multiplex PCR, the repertoire was profiled, and TCRdb retains in-frame clones only, with some absent. The data contain approximately 190,000 clones, roughly 88% of them singletons. The sample taken for sequencing was PBMCs. Receptor source: a woman aged 25 to 45 in good health and CMV-seropositive. Each CDR3 is given with its conserved first and last residue. The D gene is left open where the match is weak. Clone sizes are given selectively: once, few, many, or a class where the clone is expanded.

j_call d_call clone_size v_call cdr3_length cdr3_nt cdr3_aa
TRBJ2-1 TRBD2 NA TRBV2 16 TGTGCCAGCACCCAGAATCCAACTAGCGGGAGCTATGAGCAGTTCTTC CASTQNPTSGSYEQFF
TRBJ2-1 TRBD2 many TRBV5-1 17 TGCGCCAGCAGCCTACCAGGGATAGCGGGCTCCTACAATGAGCAGTTCTTC CASSLPGIAGSYNEQFF
TRBJ2-7 TRBD1 NA TRBV30 15 TGTGCCTGGAGTGTAGGGGGACAGGGGGGCGGGGAGCAGTACTTC CAWSVGGQGGGEQYF
TRBJ2-7 NA NA TRBV18 16 TGTGCCAGCTCACCACCGCGCGGTATTAGCTCCTACGAGCAGTACTTC CASSPPRGISSYEQYF
TRBJ2-3 NA NA TRBV27 16 TGTGCCAGCAGTTTAGTACTTTCAGGGTTCCCAGATACGCAGTATTTT CASSLVLSGFPDTQYF
TRBJ2-7 NA NA TRBV10-3 13 TGTGCCATCGGTTTTCAGGGATCCTACGAGCAGTACTTC CAIGFQGSYEQYF
TRBJ2-1 TRBD2 NA TRBV15 16 TGTGCCACCAGCAGAGATAGACTAGCGGGAGGTGGTGAGCAGTTCTTC CATSRDRLAGGGEQFF
TRBJ1-3 TRBD1 NA TRBV5-1 15 TGCGCCAGCAGCTCGGGAGCTCACCAGGGGGACACCATATATTTT CASSSGAHQGDTIYF
TRBJ2-5 NA NA TRBV29-1 13 TGCAGCGTTGACCGGGGAATGGCAAAGACCCAGTACTTC CSVDRGMAKTQYF
TRBJ1-1 TRBD1 NA TRBV29-1 17 TGCAGCGCCCGGAGACCCGGGACAGGGGATATGAACACTGAAGCTTTCTTT CSARRPGTGDMNTEAFF
TRBJ1-2 TRBD1 few TRBV2 13 TGTGCCAGCAGCCTAGACAGGGGCTATGGCTACACCTTC CASSLDRGYGYTF
TRBJ2-2 TRBD2 few TRBV5-1 15 TGCGCCAGCAGCTTAGCCGGGGGAGGGACCGGGGAGCTGTTTTTT CASSLAGGGTGELFF
TRBJ1-3 NA NA TRBV13 15 TGTGCCAGCAGCATACCAGGGTTCTCTGGAAACACCATATATTTT CASSIPGFSGNTIYF
TRBJ2-1 TRBD2 NA TRBV9 16 TGTGCCAGCAGCGTAGCTGCGGGACTAGCCGCCAATGAGCAGTTCTTC CASSVAAGLAANEQFF
TRBJ2-5 TRBD2 NA TRBV20-1 11 TGCAGTGCTAGGGGAGGGGAGACCCAGTACTTC CSARGGETQYF
TRBJ1-4 NA NA TRBV6-1 14 TGTGCCAGCAGTGAATCCAGGGCGAATGAAAAACTGTTTTTT CASSESRANEKLFF
TRBJ1-4 NA NA TRBV30 13 TGTGCCTGGAGAGACACAACTAATGAAAAACTGTTTTTT CAWRDTTNEKLFF
TRBJ2-5 TRBD1 NA TRBV19 14 TGTGCCAGTAGAGTGGGACAGGGGAAGGGGACCCAGTACTTC CASRVGQGKGTQYF
TRBJ2-7 TRBD2 NA TRBV25-1 15 TGTGCCAGCAGGAAAACTAGCGGGAGCTCCTACGAGCAGTACTTC CASRKTSGSSYEQYF
TRBJ2-2 TRBD1 NA TRBV10-3 14 TGTGCCATCAGTGATACAGGGGACACCGGGGAGCTGTTTTTT CAISDTGDTGELFF
TRBJ2-1 NA NA TRBV6-5 16 TGTGCCAGCAGTTTCCTCGGGACCATGGGGGCGAATGAGCAGTTCTTC CASSFLGTMGANEQFF
TRBJ1-2 TRBD1 NA TRBV6-1 16 TGTGCCAGCAGTGGACAGGGATCCCTTTTTGGGAGAGGCTACACCTTC CASSGQGSLFGRGYTF
TRBJ2-2 NA NA TRBV7-9 14 TGTGCCAGCAGCTTAGATCAGGGGATCGGGGAGCTGTTTTTT CASSLDQGIGELFF
TRBJ2-7 NA NA TRBV5-1 15 TGCGCCAGCAGCTTGGGCGTCAGGGAAAACTACGAGCAGTACTTC CASSLGVRENYEQYF
TRBJ1-2 TRBD1 NA TRBV25-1 12 TGTGCCAGCAGTGAGAGGGGGCACGGCTACACCTTC CASSERGHGYTF
TRBJ2-5 NA NA TRBV2 13 TGTGCCAGCAGTGCGAGACTAGGGGAGACCCAGTACTTC CASSARLGETQYF
TRBJ1-4 NA NA TRBV6-4 13 TGTGCCAGCAGCCGGGACACCGATGAAAAACTGTTTTTT CASSRDTDEKLFF
TRBJ2-7 NA NA TRBV7-9 14 TGTGCCAGCAGCTTAGTCCGGGAGAGGGACGAGCAGTACTTC CASSLVRERDEQYF
TRBJ2-2 NA NA TRBV6-5 16 TGTGCCAGCAGTTACTCGATTACAGCCAACACCGGGGAGCTGTTTTTT CASSYSITANTGELFF
TRBJ2-6 TRBD1 few TRBV2 15 TGTGCCAGCGGGACCGGACAGGCGGGGGCCAACGTCCTGACTTTC CASGTGQAGANVLTF
TRBJ2-3 NA NA TRBV28 16 TGTGCCAGCAGTTTTGCTGTTGCCCACTTCACAGATACGCAGTATTTT CASSFAVAHFTDTQYF
TRBJ2-7 TRBD1 NA TRBV6-1 14 TGTGCCAGCAGTGGGACAGGCTACTCCTACGAGCAGTACTTC CASSGTGYSYEQYF
TRBJ1-5 NA NA TRBV9 13 TGTGCCAGCAGCCGGGGGGGCAATCAGCCCCAGCATTTT CASSRGGNQPQHF
TRBJ2-1 TRBD2 once TRBV30 20 TGTGCCTGGAATCAAAGGACTAGCGGGATGAGGGCCACGTCCTACAATGAGCAGTTCTTC CAWNQRTSGMRATSYNEQFF
TRBJ2-4 NA NA TRBV7-8 17 TGTGCCAGCAGCTTGGCAGGGACTGAGATGGCCAAAAACATTCAGTACTTC CASSLAGTEMAKNIQYF
TRBJ2-1 NA NA TRBV2 11 TGTGCCAGCAGCCAGGAAAATGAGCAGTTCTTC CASSQENEQFF
TRBJ1-1 TRBD1 NA TRBV15 15 TGTGCCACCAGCAGAGATCGGACAGGGACCACTGAAGCTTTCTTT CATSRDRTGTTEAFF
TRBJ1-5 TRBD1 NA TRBV6-1 15 TGTGCCAGCAGCGCGGGACAGGGAGGAACTCAGCCCCAGCATTTT CASSAGQGGTQPQHF
TRBJ2-3 TRBD1 NA TRBV27 13 TGTGCCAGCAGGACAGGGGGCGCAGATACGCAGTATTTT CASRTGGADTQYF
TRBJ1-1 NA few TRBV5-1 11 TGCGCCAGCAGCTTGGGTAGTGAAGCTTTCTTT CASSLGSEAFF
TRBJ2-7 TRBD2 NA TRBV28 15 TGTGCCAGCAGTGCCCCCGGACTAGCGGAGTACGAGCAGTACTTC CASSAPGLAEYEQYF
TRBJ2-7 NA NA TRBV28 16 TGTGCCAGCAGTTTGCCACTTTCTCGCCCCCTCTACGAGCAGTACTTC CASSLPLSRPLYEQYF
TRBJ2-3 NA once TRBV6-5 15 TGTGCCAGCACCCCGTTGGGAGCTGGCACAGATACGCAGTATTTT CASTPLGAGTDTQYF
TRBJ1-2 NA NA TRBV6-5 16 TGTGCCAGCAGTTCCCCGGGAGGGGGTGGTAACTATGGCTACACCTTC CASSSPGGGGNYGYTF
TRBJ2-7 TRBD1 NA TRBV15 14 TGTGCCACCTCTACAGGGGGCTCAGCCTACGAGCAGTACTTC CATSTGGSAYEQYF
TRBJ1-5 NA NA TRBV5-1 14 TGCGCCAGCAGCTCCGGGACACCGAATCAGCCCCAGCATTTT CASSSGTPNQPQHF
TRBJ1-2 TRBD1 NA TRBV27 16 TGTGCCAGCAGTTTATCGGCGACAGGGGTAGGCTATGGCTACACCTTC CASSLSATGVGYGYTF
TRBJ1-5 TRBD1 NA TRBV19 15 TGTGCCAGTAGTGCTACAGGGGGTGGCAATCAGCCCCAGCATTTT CASSATGGGNQPQHF
TRBJ1-3 TRBD1 NA TRBV7-6 14 TGTGCCAGCAGTACCGGGACAGGAGGAAACACCATATATTTT CASSTGTGGNTIYF
TRBJ2-5 TRBD2 NA TRBV27 14 TGTGCCAGCAGTCCCCGGGGGGTGACCGAGACCCAGTACTTC CASSPRGVTETQYF
TRBJ2-5 NA NA TRBV14 15 TGTGCCAGCAGCCACCCCAATACGGAGTTCGCGACCCAGTACTTC CASSHPNTEFATQYF
TRBJ2-7 TRBD2 NA TRBV7-2 16 TGTGCCAGCAGCTTAAGGGCGGGAGGGTCACCCTACGAGCAGTACTTC CASSLRAGGSPYEQYF
TRBJ2-5 NA NA TRBV7-9 14 TGTGCCAGCAGCTGGGGGACTTTACGAGAGACCCAGTACTTC CASSWGTLRETQYF
TRBJ2-2 NA NA TRBV5-4 16 TGTGCCAGCAGTCCCCCGGGACTCCAGAACACCGGGGAGCTGTTTTTT CASSPPGLQNTGELFF
TRBJ1-3 NA NA TRBV5-1 15 TGCGCCAGCAGCTTCCAGGGATCGCAGGGAAACACCATATATTTT CASSFQGSQGNTIYF
TRBJ2-7 NA NA TRBV19 13 TGTGCCAGTAGTCTACAGGGCCCCTACGAGCAGTACTTC CASSLQGPYEQYF
TRBJ1-3 TRBD1 once TRBV6-1 14 TGTGCCAGCAGGGCGGGACAGGGGACAAACACCATATATTTT CASRAGQGTNTIYF
TRBJ2-3 TRBD2 once TRBV19 16 TGTGCCAGTAGGACGAATAGCGGGAGCTCCCCAGATACGCAGTATTTT CASRTNSGSSPDTQYF